The 18 T cell receptor beta chains below all came from one sample that was sequenced in a study of long-term antiretroviral therapy in people with HIV. The run of the v3.0 immunoSEQ assay was at survey level. Repertoires were generated with immunoSEQ multiplex PCR, while TCRdb's copy carries only in-frame clones and drops some. The profile covers 20,000 to 25,000 clones, with around 85% appearing a single time and roughly 3.9% taken by the ten largest. The material sequenced was unsorted PBMCs, taken around 4 years after starting antiretroviral therapy. These receptors originate from a man in his late teens or twenties with HIV.

The chain links TRBV27 to TRBJ2-1, with TRBD1 matching 7 bases. Germline loops: CDR1 MNHEY, CDR2 SMNVEV (reference sequence). This CDR3 is built from 14 residues. J gave up 4 bases and V 6 bases, and 6 bases lay outside the gene matches. The CDR3: CASRRAQGYNEQFF. The CDR3 nucleotides read TGTGCCAGCAGGAGGGCACAGGGGTACAATGAGCAGTTCTTC.

The rearrangement uses TRBV15 and TRBJ1-4; D unclear. The CDR3 sequence is 15 residues long. Germline-derived CDR1 and CDR2 are LNHNV and YYDKDF (reference sequence). The ends were cut back, 3 bases at V and 5 bases at J, with 13 bases in the middle. The CDR3 spells CATSSKDLSNEKLFF. DNA for the CDR3: TGTGCCACCAGCAGTAAGGACTTATCGAATGAAAAACTGTTTTTT.

V gene TRBV7-8 combines with J gene TRBJ2-4; 15 positions agree with TRBD2. The CDR3 has 18 residues. CDR1 is SGHVS, CDR2 FQNEAQ, per germline. After removal of 5 bases from V and 2 bases from J, the junction contained 7 bases not matched to a gene. Here the CDR3 DNA reads TGTGCCAGCAGCCCCCGGACTAGCGGGGGGGCATCCAAAAACATTCAGTACTTC. Amino acid sequence: CASSPRTSGGASKNIQYF.

This sequence joins TRBV7-2 and TRBJ2-7; D possibly corresponds to TRBD2 (6 bases). Trimming pared 5 bases from V and 3 bases from J, leaving 11 bases between. The CDR3 loop spans 13 amino acids. The germline V gene encodes CDR1 SGHTA and CDR2 FQGNSA. CDR3 nucleotide sequence: TGTGCCAGCAGCCCCGCGGGAAACTACGAGCAGTACTTC. It codes for CASSPAGNYEQYF. The whole variable domain, filled in from reference TRBV7-2 and TRBJ2-7, reads GAGVSQSPSNKVTEKGKDVELRCDPISGHTALYWYRQSLGQGLEFLIYFQGNSAPDKSGLPSDRFSAERTGGSVSTLTIQRTQQEDSAVYLCASSPAGNYEQYFGPGTRLTVT.

The chain is built from TRBV5-1 and TRBJ2-3; D is undetermined. Per germline, CDR1 SGHRS and CDR2 YFSETQ. Trimming pared 5 bases from V and 2 bases from J, leaving 12 bases between. The CDR3 totals 14 residues. The CDR3 sequence: CASREAGFTDTQYF. CDR3 DNA sequence: TGCGCCAGCAGAGAGGCAGGCTTCACAGATACGCAGTATTTT.

V usage is TRBV7-2 and J usage is TRBJ1-6, with D perhaps TRBD1 (6 bases). The CDR3 runs 16 residues. CDR1 and CDR2 from the germline V gene are SGHTA and FQGNSA. Trimming pared 2 bases from V and 7 bases from J, leaving 15 bases between. CDR3 protein: CASSLRLGQTNSPLHF. CDR3 sequence (DNA): TGTGCCAGCAGCTTAAGGTTAGGACAGACCAATTCACCCCTCCACTTT.

The CDR3 loop is CASSRIRVAGLVETQYF. The CDR3 DNA reads TGTGCCAGCAGCCGTATCAGGGTAGCGGGGTTGGTAGAGACCCAGTACTTC. V usage is TRBV27 and J usage is TRBJ2-5; TRBD2 matches at 8 bases. With V trimmed by 6 bases and J by 4 bases, 16 bases remained unmatched. Germline V gene data show CDR1 as MNHEY and CDR2 as SMNVEV (reference sequence). CDR3 length: 17 amino acids.

The V and J genes are TRBV10-3 and TRBJ2-3; 7 bases agree with TRBD2. The CDR3 is 15 residues long. Germline trimming cut 10 bases from V and 3 bases from J; bases unmatched to any gene: 13. The germline gives CDR1 ENHRY, CDR2 SYGVKD. CDR3 region: CASGEGNVLTDTQYF. As DNA, the CDR3 is TGTGCCAGCGGGGAGGGGAACGTTTTGACAGATACGCAGTATTTT.

This clone was counted only a few times. The chain carries TRBV15 and TRBJ1-2; 10 bases are shared with TRBD1. The V gene end was trimmed by 3 bases and the J gene end by 6 bases; junction bases not matched to a gene: 13. CDR1 is LNHNV, CDR2 YYDKDF, per germline (reference sequence). The CDR3 covers 17 residues. CDR3 coding DNA: TGTGCCACCAGCAGCCCGAACCCCGGGGGACAGGGGAATGGCTACACCTTC. Its translation: CATSSPNPGGQGNGYTF.

The chain carries TRBV5-1 and TRBJ2-2; D is undetermined. The CDR3 has 14 amino acids. Germline CDR1 reads SGHRS; CDR2 reads YFSETQ. V was pared by 0 bases and J by 5 bases, with 8 bases between. The DNA of the CDR3 is TGCGCCAGCAGCTTGGCCATGGATACCGGGGAGCTGTTTTTT. It specifies CASSLAMDTGELFF. The full variable domain, rest sourced from reference TRBV5-1 and TRBJ2-2, is KAGVTQTPRYLIKTRGQQVTLSCSPISGHRSVSWYQQTPGQGLQFLFEYFSETQRNKGNFPGRFSGRQFSNSRSEMNVSTLELGDSALYLCASSLAMDTGELFFGEGSRLTVL.

The chain combines TRBV4-2 with TRBJ1-3, with D perhaps matching TRBD1 (5 bases). The CDR3 runs to 16 residues. With 4 bases removed from V and 1 base from J, the gap between germline ends came to 14 bases. CDR1 and CDR2 (germline): LGHNA, YNFKEQ. The CDR3 sequence: CASSPSGWGSGNTIYF. The CDR3, as DNA: TGTGCCAGCAGCCCCAGCGGTTGGGGGTCTGGAAACACCATATATTTT.

This sequence joins TRBV28 and TRBJ1-2; perhaps TRBD1 as D (5 bases). V lost 2 bases, J lost 8 bases, and 18 bases lay in between. This CDR3 comprises 15 residues. Germline CDR1 and CDR2: MDHEN and SYDVKM. The CDR3 coding sequence is TGTGCCAGCAGTTTAACCCCAAGTGGGGGTCAGGGCTACACCTTC. Translated, it gives CASSLTPSGGQGYTF.

V gene TRBV12-5 combines with J gene TRBJ2-1; D uncertain. The CDR3 has 14 residues. The V and J ends lost 7 bases and 0 bases respectively, with 10 bases between them. Per germline, CDR1 LGHNT and CDR2 FRNRAP. The CDR3 protein is CASALGSSYNEQFF. In nucleotides, the CDR3 is TGTGCTAGTGCTCTGGGAAGCTCCTACAATGAGCAGTTCTTC.

The CDR3 loop is CASSLGRDYEQYF. The CDR3 DNA sequence: TGTGCCAGCAGCTTGGGACGGGACTACGAGCAGTACTTC. The chain recombines TRBV11-3 with TRBJ2-7; perhaps D is TRBD1 or TRBD2 (5 bases each). CDR1 is SGHNT and CDR2 is YENEEA in the germline V gene. CDR3 length: 13 residues. With 3 bases removed from V and 3 bases from J, the gap between germline ends came to 9 bases.

V usage is TRBV4-1 and J usage is TRBJ1-1; TRBD1 is a possible D gene (6 bases). Germline V gives CDR1 MGHRA, CDR2 YSYEKL. Trimming removed 1 base from V and 7 bases from J, with 10 bases in between. The CDR3 consists of 13 residues. CDR3 in amino acids: CASSQGGAFEAFF. The CDR3 nucleotides are TGCGCCAGCAGCCAAGGGGGGGCGTTTGAAGCTTTCTTT.

The chain has TRBV1 and TRBJ1-4. TRBV1 has pseudogene status. The CDR3 length is 15 residues. The CDR3 protein is CTSSQYPSFNEKLFF. The CDR3 bases are TGCACCAGCAGCCAATACCCCAGCTTTAATGAAAAACTGTTTTTT.

This chain joins TRBV28 and TRBJ1-2, with a tentative D call TRBD1 (5 bases). The germline CDR1 and CDR2 sequences are MDHEN and SYDVKM. Trimming stripped 7 bases from V and 8 bases from J, with 17 bases between. CDR3 length equals 13 residues. CDR3 coding DNA: TGTGCCAGCACCCGGACTCCCTCAGGGGGCTACACCTTC. Protein product: CASTRTPSGGYTF.

This rearrangement joins TRBV9 to TRBJ1-3, with TRBD1 as a possible D gene (6 bases). The V end was cut by 1 base, the J end by 8 bases, with 16 bases between. This CDR3 is built from 15 residues. In germline, CDR1 is SGDLS, CDR2 YYNGEE. Written as DNA, the CDR3 is TGTGCCAGCAGCGTAAGATGGGGGGCGATGGACACCATATATTTT. This codes for CASSVRWGAMDTIYF.